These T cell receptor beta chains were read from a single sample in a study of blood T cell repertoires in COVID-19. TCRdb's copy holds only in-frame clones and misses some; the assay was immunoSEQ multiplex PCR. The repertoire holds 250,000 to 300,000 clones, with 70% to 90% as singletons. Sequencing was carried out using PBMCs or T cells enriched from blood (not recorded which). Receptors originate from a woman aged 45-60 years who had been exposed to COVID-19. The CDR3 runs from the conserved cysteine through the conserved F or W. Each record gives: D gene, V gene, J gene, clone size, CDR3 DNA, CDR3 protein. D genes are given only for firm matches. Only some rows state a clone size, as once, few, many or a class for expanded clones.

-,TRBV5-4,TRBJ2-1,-,TGTGCCAGCAGCCATTCGACAGGTTCCAATGGTTACAATGAGCAGTTCTTC,CASSHSTGSNGYNEQFF
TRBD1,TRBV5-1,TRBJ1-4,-,TGCGCCAGCTGTCGGGACAGGGGGAATGAAAAACTGTTTTTT,CASCRDRGNEKLFF
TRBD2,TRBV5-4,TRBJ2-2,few,TGTGCCAGCACCCCAGGACTAGCCCCCGGGGAGCTGTTTTTT,CASTPGLAPGELFF
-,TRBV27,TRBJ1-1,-,TGTGCCAGCAGTTTATTCGAGGGAGCTGAAGCTTTCTTT,CASSLFEGAEAFF
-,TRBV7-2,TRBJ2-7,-,TGTGCCAGCAGCCTGGGGAGGGGGACCTACGAGCAGTACTTC,CASSLGRGTYEQYF
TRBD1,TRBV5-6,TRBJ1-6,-,TGTGCCAGCAGCTTGGTCGACAGGGATAATTCACCCCTCCACTTT,CASSLVDRDNSPLHF
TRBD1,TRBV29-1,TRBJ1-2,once,TGCAGCGTTGAAGAGAGGGACAGGGAATATGGCTACACCTTC,CSVEERDREYGYTF
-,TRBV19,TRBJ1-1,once,TGTGCGAGCGATACAGGGAGGAACACTGAAGCTTTCTTT,CASDTGRNTEAFF
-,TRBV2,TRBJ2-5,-,TGTGCCAGCAGGGAGGGGGCGACTAGTGTTGAGACCCAGTACTTC,CASREGATSVETQYF
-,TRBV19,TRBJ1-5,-,TGTGCCAGTAGTAGGGAGGGTGGGCCCCAGCATTTT,CASSREGGPQHF
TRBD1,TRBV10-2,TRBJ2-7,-,TGCGCCACTTCTTCGACAGGGGACGAGCAGTACTTC,CATSSTGDEQYF
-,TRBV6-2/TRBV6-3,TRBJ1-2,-,TGTGCCAGCAGCCCGGACGGGAATAACTATGGCTACACCTTC,CASSPDGNNYGYTF
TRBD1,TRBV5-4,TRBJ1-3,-,TGTGCCAGCAGCCTAACAGGGGTTGACACCATATATTTT,CASSLTGVDTIYF
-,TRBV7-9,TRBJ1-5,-,TGTGCCAGCAGCCGCTCCGGGACAACTCCTCAGCCCCAGCATTTT,CASSRSGTTPQPQHF
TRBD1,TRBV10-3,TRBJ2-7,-,TGTGCCATCAGTGACACCTGGACAGGGGGTTACTACGAGCAGTACTTC,CAISDTWTGGYYEQYF
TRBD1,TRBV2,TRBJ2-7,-,TGTGCCAGCAGTGAAGCACAGGGGGTGCGGGAGCAGTACTTC,CASSEAQGVREQYF
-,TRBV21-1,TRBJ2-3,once,TGTGCCAGCAACCCCGTCCGCAGGGGGCTGACAGATACGCAGTATTTT,CASNPVRRGLTDTQYF
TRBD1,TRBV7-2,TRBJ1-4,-,TGTGCCAGCAGCCCGGACAGGGGGGATGAAAAACTGTTTTTT,CASSPDRGDEKLFF
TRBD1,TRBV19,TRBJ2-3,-,TGTGCCAGTAGTCTTCGGACAGGGGCAGGGGCAGATACGCAGTATTTT,CASSLRTGAGADTQYF
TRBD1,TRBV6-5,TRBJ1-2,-,TGTGCCACTTCTCAAGGACAGGGGGCTTCTGGCTACACCTTC,CATSQGQGASGYTF
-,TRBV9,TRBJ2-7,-,TGTGCCAGCAGCGTAGGGTCCCAGAACGAGCAGTACTTC,CASSVGSQNEQYF
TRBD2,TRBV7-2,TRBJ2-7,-,TGTGCCAGCAGTCAACTAGCGGGGGGGAGATACGAGCAGTACTTC,CASSQLAGGRYEQYF
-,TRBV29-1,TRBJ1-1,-,TGCAGCGTCGGTCTAAGGGGGTCGAACACTGAAGCTTTCTTT,CSVGLRGSNTEAFF
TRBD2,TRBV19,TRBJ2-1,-,TGTGCCAGTAGTATCGGCGGGCCGGGGGGAGGGAATGAGCAGTTCTTC,CASSIGGPGGGNEQFF
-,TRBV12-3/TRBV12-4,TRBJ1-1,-,TGTGCCAGCAGCCCCAAATCGAACACTGAAGCTTTCTTT,CASSPKSNTEAFF
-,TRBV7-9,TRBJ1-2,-,TGTGCCAGCAGCTTGGACACTAAGGTTGACTACACCTTC,CASSLDTKVDYTF
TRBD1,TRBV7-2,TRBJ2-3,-,TGTGCCAGCAGCACCAGAACGGACAGGGGAAAAGATACGCAGTATTTT,CASSTRTDRGKDTQYF
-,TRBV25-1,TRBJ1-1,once,TGTGCCAGCGCCCGGACACCAAACACTGAAGCTTTCTTT,CASARTPNTEAFF
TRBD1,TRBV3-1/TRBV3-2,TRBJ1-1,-,TGTGCCAGCAGCCAAGAGACAGGGCGAGCTTTCTTT,CASSQETGRAFF
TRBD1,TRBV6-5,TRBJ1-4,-,TGTGCCAGCAGTCTTGACAGGGGCGAAAAACTGTTTTTT,CASSLDRGEKLFF
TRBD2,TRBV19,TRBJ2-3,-,TGTGCCAGTAGTATTAGACTAGCGGGGTACACAGATACGCAGTATTTT,CASSIRLAGYTDTQYF
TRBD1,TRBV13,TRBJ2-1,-,TGTGCCAGCAGCTCCGGGACAGGGGTCTACAATGAGCAGTTCTTC,CASSSGTGVYNEQFF
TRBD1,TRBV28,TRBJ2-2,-,TGTGCCAGCGGAAGACAGGGGGGGAACACCGGGGAGCTGTTTTTT,CASGRQGGNTGELFF
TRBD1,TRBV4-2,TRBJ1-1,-,TGTGCCAGCAGCCAAGAGGGACAGGGGGCATTAGACACTGAAGCTTTCTTT,CASSQEGQGALDTEAFF
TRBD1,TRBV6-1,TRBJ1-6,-,TGTGCCAGCAGTGAGGGACAGGGAAGTGGCTATAATTCACCCCTCCACTTT,CASSEGQGSGYNSPLHF
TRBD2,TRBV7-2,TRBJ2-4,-,TGTGCCAGCAGCTTAGATTATAGCGGGGGGCATCTAGCCAAAAACATTCAGTACTTC,CASSLDYSGGHLAKNIQYF
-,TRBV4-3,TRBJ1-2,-,TGCGCCAGCAGCCAAGAAGGAAGAGGATACGACCTCTATGGCTACACCTTC,CASSQEGRGYDLYGYTF
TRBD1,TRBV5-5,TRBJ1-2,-,TGTGCCAGCAGCGTAGTATGGGGACAGGGGGCCAGAAGCAGCTATGGCTACACCTTC,CASSVVWGQGARSSYGYTF
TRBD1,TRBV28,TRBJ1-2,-,TGTGCCAGCAGTCCGGACAGGGGGCGGCGTATCGGTGGCTACACCTTC,CASSPDRGRRIGGYTF
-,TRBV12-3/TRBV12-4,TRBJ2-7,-,TGTGCCAGCAGTTTCGGCAGGACCTACGAGCAGTACTTC,CASSFGRTYEQYF
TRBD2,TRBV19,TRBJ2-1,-,TGTGCCAGTAGTATGGGCGGGGGGCTTTTTCCGAGCTCCTACAATGAGCAGTTCTTC,CASSMGGGLFPSSYNEQFF
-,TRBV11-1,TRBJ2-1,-,TGTGCCAGCAGCTTATTTCCAGAGAGGGCCAATGAGCAGTTCTTC,CASSLFPERANEQFF
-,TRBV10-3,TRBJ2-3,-,TGTGCCATCAGTGAGGGCGGAGCTAGCACAGATACGCAGTATTTT,CAISEGGASTDTQYF
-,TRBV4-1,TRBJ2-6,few,TGCGCCAGCAGCCAATCTCCTGGACAGCCCCCTAACGGGGCCAACGTCCTGACTTTC,CASSQSPGQPPNGANVLTF
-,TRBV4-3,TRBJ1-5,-,TGCGCCAGCAGCCCCGTTGAGACAAGGGGGAGCAATCAGCCCCAGCATTTT,CASSPVETRGSNQPQHF
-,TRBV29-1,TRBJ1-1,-,TGCAGCGTTGAGGAGGTAATAGCTTTCTTT,CSVEEVIAFF
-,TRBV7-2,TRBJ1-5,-,TGTGCCAGCAGCCTGGACAGTAATAGCAATCAGCCCCAGCATTTT,CASSLDSNSNQPQHF
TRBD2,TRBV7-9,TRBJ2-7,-,TGTGCCAGCAGCTCCGGGACTAGCGGATACGAGCAGTACTTC,CASSSGTSGYEQYF